The entry below gives a single TCR beta chain sequence along with its context. The antigen it recognizes is unknown. Base-call qualities are not available, and no considerably larger clone is one nucleotide away. The data stem from a study of blood T cell repertoires in COVID-19 (dated by TCRdb to the early 2020s). At the level of the whole study: Samples covering the acute and convalescent phases of COVID-19 were provided by collaborators in the United States, Italy and Spain. The prospective study material was composed of cDNA or gDNA derived from T cells, B-cell-depleted T cells, or PBMCs. Subjects who had been exposed to COVID-19, were actively infected with it, or had recovered from it provided the deeply sampled blood TCRbeta repertoires that made up the dataset. A freely available public database, intended as a resource for researchers studying the immune response to SARS-CoV-2, is where the repertoires were released. The samples were drawn from two sources: the first 160 participants of the ongoing ImmuneRACE study, and about 1,300 subjects contributed by 6 global collaborators. The sample metadata nearly always contained a de-identified subject ID, COVID-19 status, age in years and sex. Where HLA class I and class II types were available, the types were taken from metadata supplied by the sample provider, not from assay-based typing. Broad study findings and their caveats: How much clinical and demographic metadata was included differed by source and by participant, and the metadata was provided uncurated.

One collaborating source in Seattle enrolled patients while the patients were actively infected and followed the patients over time throughout the course of disease. Each collaborating institution followed its own protocols to collect whole blood in K2EDTA tubes. For TCRbeta analysis, collaborators shipped samples in one of three forms: frozen whole blood, isolated PBMCs, or DNA extracted from either of those sample types. TCRbeta CDR3 regions were amplified from genomic DNA using the immunoSEQ Assay, a bias-controlled multiplex PCR. On the study's bioinformatics: The number of nucleated cells in each sample was estimated by amplification of reference gene primers within the assay. To quantify the absolute abundance of each unique TCRbeta CDR3 rearrangement, sequence reads were collapsed and filtered. For each sample, productive Simpson clonality was calculated as the square root of Simpson's diversity index over productive rearrangements. Not all clones reach the TCRdb copy of this immuneACCESS table, which keeps in-frame sequences only. Checked studies attribute under half of the gap to unresolved V genes and leave the rest unexplained. That table gives V, J and clone size, and the DNA gave D and trimming. This sample is represented by roughly 300,000 clones; around 85% of them were singletons. The ten largest make up approximately 12% of the sample.

What was sequenced was peripheral blood. The sequence was obtained from a woman in her 30s with COVID-19, enrolled during active disease.

The DNA is as follows: TGCAGCGTTGCGCCAGTTTTGGGAGACACCATATATTTT. It translates to CSVAPVLGDTIYF. The V and J genes are TRBV29-1 and TRBJ1-3; the D gene assignment is ambiguous. Deletion took 4 bases off V and 8 bases off J, with a span of 15 bases between the germline ends. From the germline V gene, CDR1 is SQVTM and CDR2 is ANQGSEA. The CDR3 sequence holds 13 residues, the cysteine and phenylalanine included. The DNA shown is the 39-base CDR3, in frame from base 1.